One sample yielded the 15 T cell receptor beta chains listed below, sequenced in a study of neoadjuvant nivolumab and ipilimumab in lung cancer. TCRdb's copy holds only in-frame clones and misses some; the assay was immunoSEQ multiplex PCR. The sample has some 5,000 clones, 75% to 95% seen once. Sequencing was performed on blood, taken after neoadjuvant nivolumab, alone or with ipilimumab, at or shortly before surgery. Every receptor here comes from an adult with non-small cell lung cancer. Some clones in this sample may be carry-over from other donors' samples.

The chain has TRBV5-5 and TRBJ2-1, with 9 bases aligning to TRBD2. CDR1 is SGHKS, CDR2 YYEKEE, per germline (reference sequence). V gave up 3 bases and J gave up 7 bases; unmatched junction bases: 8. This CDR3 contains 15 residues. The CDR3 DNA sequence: TGTGCCAGCAGCTCAAGCATAGCGGGAGTTAATGAGCAGTTCTTC. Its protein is CASSSSIAGVNEQFF.

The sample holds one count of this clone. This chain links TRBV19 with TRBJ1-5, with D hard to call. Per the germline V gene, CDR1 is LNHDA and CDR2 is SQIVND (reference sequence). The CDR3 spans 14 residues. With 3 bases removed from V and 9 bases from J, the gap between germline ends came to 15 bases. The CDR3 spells CASSIPGRISPQHF. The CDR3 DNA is TGTGCCAGTAGTATCCCCGGCCGGATATCGCCCCAGCATTTT.

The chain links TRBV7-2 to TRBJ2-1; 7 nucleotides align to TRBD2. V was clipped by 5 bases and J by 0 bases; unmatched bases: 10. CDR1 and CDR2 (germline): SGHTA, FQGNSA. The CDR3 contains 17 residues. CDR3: CASSPHQAGPSYNEQFF. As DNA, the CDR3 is TGTGCCAGCAGCCCTCATCAAGCGGGGCCCTCCTACAATGAGCAGTTCTTC.

The CDR3 reads CASGGREGQSTGELFF. The CDR3 nucleotides read TGTGCCAGCGGCGGGCGGGAGGGCCAAAGCACCGGGGAGCTGTTTTTT. The V and J genes are TRBV11-3 and TRBJ2-2, with 9 bases lining up with TRBD2. J was trimmed by 4 bases and V by 8 bases; bases with no gene match: 11. The CDR3 length is 16 residues. The germline V gene has CDR1 SGHNT and CDR2 YENEEA.

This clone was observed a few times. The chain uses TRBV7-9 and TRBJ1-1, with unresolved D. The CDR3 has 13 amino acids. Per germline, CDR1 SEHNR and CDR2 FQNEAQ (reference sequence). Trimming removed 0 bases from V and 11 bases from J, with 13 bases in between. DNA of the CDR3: TGTGCCAGCAGCTTAGCGGGCAGGTCATGGGCTTTCTTT. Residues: CASSLAGRSWAFF.

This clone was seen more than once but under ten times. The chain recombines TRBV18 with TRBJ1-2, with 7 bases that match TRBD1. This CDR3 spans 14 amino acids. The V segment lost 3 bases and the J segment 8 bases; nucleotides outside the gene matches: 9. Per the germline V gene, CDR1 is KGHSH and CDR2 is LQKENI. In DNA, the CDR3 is TGTGCCAGCTCACCGGGCAGGGGGATAGAGGGCTACACCTTC. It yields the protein CASSPGRGIEGYTF. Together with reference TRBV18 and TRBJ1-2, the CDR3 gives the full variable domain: NAGVMQNPRHLVRRRGQEARLRCSPMKGHSHVYWYRQLPEEGLKFMVYLQKENIIDESGMPKERFSAEFPKEGPSILRIQQVVRGDSAAYFCASSPGRGIEGYTFGSGTRLTVV.

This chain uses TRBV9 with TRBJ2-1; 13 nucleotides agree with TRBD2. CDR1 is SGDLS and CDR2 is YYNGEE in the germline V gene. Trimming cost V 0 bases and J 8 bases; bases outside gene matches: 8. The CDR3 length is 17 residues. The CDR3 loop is CASSVEWRTSGSDEQFF. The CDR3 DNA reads TGTGCCAGCAGCGTAGAATGGAGGACTAGCGGGAGTGATGAGCAGTTCTTC.

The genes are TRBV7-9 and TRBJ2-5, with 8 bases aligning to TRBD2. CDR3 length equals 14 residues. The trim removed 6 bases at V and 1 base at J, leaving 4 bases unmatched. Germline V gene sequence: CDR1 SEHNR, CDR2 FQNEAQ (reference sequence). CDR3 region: CASRSGGGQETQYF. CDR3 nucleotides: TGTGCCAGCAGGTCGGGGGGGGGCCAAGAGACCCAGTACTTC.

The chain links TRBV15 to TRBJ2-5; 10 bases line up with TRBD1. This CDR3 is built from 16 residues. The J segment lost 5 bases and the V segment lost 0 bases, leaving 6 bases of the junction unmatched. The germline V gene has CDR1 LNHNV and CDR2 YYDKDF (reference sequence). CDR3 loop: CATSRDSGTGAETQYF. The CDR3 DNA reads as TGTGCCACCAGCAGAGATTCCGGGACAGGGGCCGAGACCCAGTACTTC.

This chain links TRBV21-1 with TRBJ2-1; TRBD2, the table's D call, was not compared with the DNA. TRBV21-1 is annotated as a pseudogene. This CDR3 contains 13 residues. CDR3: CASSGGSTDEQFF. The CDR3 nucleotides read TGTGCCAGCAGCGGCGGGAGTACGGATGAGCAGTTCTTC.

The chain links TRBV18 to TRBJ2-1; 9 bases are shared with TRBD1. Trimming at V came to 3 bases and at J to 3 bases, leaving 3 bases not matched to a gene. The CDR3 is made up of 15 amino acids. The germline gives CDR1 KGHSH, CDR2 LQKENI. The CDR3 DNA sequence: TGTGCCAGCTCACCCGGGACAGGGAACTACAATGAGCAGTTCTTC. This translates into CASSPGTGNYNEQFF.

CDR3 loop: CASSFTSGSPSPYEQYF. CDR3 coding DNA: TGTGCCAGCAGCTTTACTAGCGGGAGTCCTTCTCCCTACGAGCAGTACTTC. This rearrangement joins TRBV11-2 to TRBJ2-7; 11 bases are shared with TRBD2. CDR1 and CDR2 (germline): SGHAT, FQNNGV. The CDR3 spans 17 residues. J lost 2 bases, V lost 3 bases, and 9 bases had no gene match.

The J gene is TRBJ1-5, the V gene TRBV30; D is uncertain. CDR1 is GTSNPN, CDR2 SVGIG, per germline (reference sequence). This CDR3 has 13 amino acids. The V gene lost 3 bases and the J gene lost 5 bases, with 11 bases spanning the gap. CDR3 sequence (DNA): TGTGCCTGGAGCCTCAGCGGCGATCAGCCCCAGCATTTT. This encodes CAWSLSGDQPQHF.

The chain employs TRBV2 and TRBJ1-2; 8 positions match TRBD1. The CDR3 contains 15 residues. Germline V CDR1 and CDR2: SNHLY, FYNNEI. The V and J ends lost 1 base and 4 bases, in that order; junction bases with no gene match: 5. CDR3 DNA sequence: TGTGCCAGCAGTGAAGGGGGCGGACAGGGCTATGGCTACACCTTC. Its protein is CASSEGGGQGYGYTF.

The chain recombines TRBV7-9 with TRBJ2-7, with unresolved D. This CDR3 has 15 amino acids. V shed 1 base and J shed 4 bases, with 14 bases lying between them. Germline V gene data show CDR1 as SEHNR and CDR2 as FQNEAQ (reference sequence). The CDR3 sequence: CASSLDGARTYEQYF. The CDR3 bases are TGTGCCAGCAGCTTAGACGGCGCTCGCACGTACGAGCAGTACTTC. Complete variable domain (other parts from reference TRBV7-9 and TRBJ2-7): DTGVSQNPRHKITKRGQNVTFRCDPISEHNRLYWYRQTLGQGPEFLTYFQNEAQLEKSRLLSDRFSAERPKGSFSTLEIQRTEQGDSAMYLCASSLDGARTYEQYFGPGTRLTVT.